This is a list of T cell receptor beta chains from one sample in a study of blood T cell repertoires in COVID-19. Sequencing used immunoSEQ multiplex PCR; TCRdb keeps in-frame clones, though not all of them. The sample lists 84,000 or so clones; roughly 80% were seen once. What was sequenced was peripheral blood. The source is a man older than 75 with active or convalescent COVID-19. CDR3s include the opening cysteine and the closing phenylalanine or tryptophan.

CASSRDRGNAGNTIYF	TRBV5-4	TRBJ1-3
CATSASREAYTGELFF	TRBV24-1	TRBJ2-2
CASSRRTGGQETQYF	TRBV6-5	TRBJ2-5
CASTRGTDTQYF	TRBV12-3/TRBV12-4	TRBJ2-3
CASSSGQGSNSPLHF	TRBV7-9	TRBJ1-6
CASSSTGFGNTIYF	TRBV6-5	TRBJ1-3
CASSLRQINEKLFF	TRBV28	TRBJ1-4
CASSLGTGLATEAFF	TRBV6-5	TRBJ1-1
CASSGTLAGGHEQFF	TRBV9	TRBJ2-1
CASSRLRGTNYGYTF	TRBV27	TRBJ1-2
CASTRDSKNIQYF	TRBV6-5	TRBJ2-4
CASSVQNRGQGDTQYF	TRBV5-1	TRBJ2-3
CASSDPGRGGETQYF	TRBV6-1	TRBJ2-5
CATSTLSSYNSPLHF	TRBV19	TRBJ1-6
CASSMARGTSGGELFF	TRBV19	TRBJ2-2
CASSYRGGSGTGELFF	TRBV6-5	TRBJ2-2
CASSRGSGMNTEAFF	TRBV5-1	TRBJ1-1
CASTRGGGRGANTGELFF	TRBV11-3	TRBJ2-2
CASSYMTGRNSPLHF	TRBV11-3	TRBJ1-6